The 29 T cell receptor beta chains given below trace back to one sample, sequenced in a study of blood T cell repertoires in COVID-19. The protocol was immunoSEQ multiplex PCR, while the TCRdb copy is restricted to in-frame clones and leaves out a portion. The data show 300,000 to 400,000 clones, with approximately 87% seen just once and about 2.3% held by the top ten. Sequenced: peripheral blood. Receptors originate from a woman between 55 and 75 years old with COVID-19, enrolled during active disease.

The chain combines TRBV10-3 with TRBJ2-5; 7 nucleotides line up with TRBD2. The length of the CDR3 is 15 residues. Germline CDR1 is ENHRY and CDR2 is SYGVKD. The V gene end was trimmed by 5 bases and the J gene end by 5 bases; junction bases not matched to a gene: 11. CDR3: CAISPQGEGWETQYF. For the CDR3, the DNA is TGTGCCATCAGTCCCCAAGGGGAGGGGTGGGAGACCCAGTACTTC.

The CDR3 loop reads CASSQDSKKRDYTF. CDR3 bases: TGCGCCAGCAGCCAAGATTCAAAAAAACGCGACTACACCTTC. The chain carries TRBV4-1 and TRBJ1-2; D is ambiguous. V shed 0 bases and J shed 10 bases, with 15 bases lying between them. Germline CDR1 reads MGHRA; CDR2 reads YSYEKL. The CDR3 length is 14 residues.

V is TRBV7-9 and J is TRBJ1-2; D is uncertain. V was trimmed by 7 bases and J by 1 base, leaving 16 bases between them. Germline-derived CDR1 and CDR2 are SEHNR and FQNEAQ (reference sequence). The CDR3 totals 15 residues. The CDR3: CASTLGSSHNYGYTF. In DNA, the CDR3 is TGTGCCAGCACACTAGGGAGCAGTCATAACTATGGCTACACCTTC.

The chain couples TRBV6-5 to TRBJ1-1; D unresolved. The CDR3 sequence is 13 residues long. Between the trimmed V and J ends, which lost 6 bases and 5 bases, there was a span of 13 bases. The germline V gene has CDR1 MNHEY and CDR2 SVGAGI. CDR3 DNA sequence: TGTGCCAGCAGGCGCCCTGGAGGGACTGAAGCTTTCTTT. Residues: CASRRPGGTEAFF.

The chain carries TRBV6-6 and TRBJ1-1, with no clear D. Between the trimmed V and J ends, which lost 2 bases and 5 bases, there was a span of 9 bases. Germline CDR1 MNHNY, CDR2 SVGAGI (reference sequence). This CDR3 is 13 amino acids long. The CDR3 bases are TGTGCCAGCAGTTACCAGGCCTTAACTGAAGCTTTCTTT. Encoded protein: CASSYQALTEAFF.

The chain has TRBV7-7 and TRBJ2-3; the D gene is possibly TRBD1 (6 bases). The germline V gene has CDR1 SSHAT and CDR2 FNYEAQ (reference sequence). The V end was cut by 5 bases, the J end by 3 bases, with 15 bases between. The CDR3 contains 15 residues. The CDR3 sequence is CASSVHRDSTDTQYF. In nucleotides, the CDR3 is TGTGCCAGCAGCGTTCACAGGGATAGTACAGATACGCAGTATTTT.

V usage is TRBV24-1 and J usage is TRBJ2-5, with 12 positions matching TRBD1. The germline gives CDR1 KGHDR, CDR2 SFDVKD. V gave up 4 bases and J gave up 3 bases; unmatched junction bases: 8. The CDR3 contains 17 residues. CDR3 amino acids: CATSDPGTGGQEETQYF. The CDR3, as DNA: TGTGCCACCAGTGACCCCGGGACAGGGGGCCAAGAAGAGACCCAGTACTTC.

The chain is built from TRBV7-6 and TRBJ1-1, with 7 bases matching TRBD1. Germline V gene data show CDR1 as SGHVS and CDR2 as FNYEAQ. V lost 4 bases to trimming and J lost 1 base; unmatched junction nucleotides: 6. This CDR3 spans 15 amino acids. In nucleotides, the CDR3 is TGTGCCAGCAGCTGGGGACAGAACCGGAACACTGAAGCTTTCTTT. It codes for CASSWGQNRNTEAFF.

V is TRBV5-5 and J is TRBJ1-3; unclear D gene. Trimming shortened V by 3 bases and J by 0 bases, and 10 bases separated the two germline ends. The CDR3 totals 15 residues. Germline V gene data show CDR1 as SGHKS and CDR2 as YYEKEE (reference sequence). CDR3: CASSSDSRSGNTIYF. The DNA of the CDR3 is TGTGCCAGCAGCTCAGACTCTCGCTCTGGAAACACCATATATTTT.

The gene calls are TRBV5-1 and TRBJ1-1, with 10 bases that match TRBD1. This CDR3 is built from 16 residues. Unmatched junction bases numbered 7, after V lost 4 bases and J lost 1 base. In germline, CDR1 is SGHRS, CDR2 YFSETQ. CDR3 sequence: CASSGGTGAGNTEAFF. CDR3 coding DNA: TGCGCCAGCAGCGGGGGGACAGGGGCCGGGAACACTGAAGCTTTCTTT.

V usage is TRBV18 and J usage is TRBJ1-6, with D perhaps TRBD1 (5 bases). Trimming took 2 bases from V and 7 from J, leaving 18 bases between them. The germline gives CDR1 KGHSH, CDR2 LQKENI. CDR3 size: 17 residues. The CDR3 loop reads CASSPDGRAAGNSPLHF. The DNA of the CDR3 is TGTGCCAGCTCACCAGATGGCAGGGCCGCGGGGAATTCACCCCTCCACTTT.

The V gene is TRBV5-4, the J gene TRBJ1-2, with 7 bases aligning to TRBD1. The CDR3 loop spans 14 amino acids. Germline CDR1 and CDR2: SGHNT and YYREEE (reference sequence). The V segment lost 4 bases and the J segment 1 base; nucleotides outside the gene matches: 4. The CDR3, as DNA: TGTGCCAGCAGCGAAGGGGGCCTTAACTATGGCTACACCTTC. This codes for CASSEGGLNYGYTF.

This chain uses TRBV6-6 with TRBJ1-2; tentative D call: TRBD1 (5 bases). The CDR3 is made up of 14 amino acids. V dropped 2 bases and J dropped 6 bases, with 13 bases sitting between them. Germline V lookup: CDR1 MNHNY, CDR2 SVGAGI (reference sequence). The CDR3 DNA is TGTGCCAGCAGTTACGACAGTTCTATTAATGGCTACACCTTC. Translation gives CASSYDSSINGYTF.

V and J are TRBV19 and TRBJ2-7, with 7 bases lining up with TRBD2. This CDR3 contains 15 residues. V shed 7 bases and J 0 bases; nucleotides not matched to a gene: 9. CDR1 and CDR2 (germline): LNHDA, SQIVND (reference sequence). For the CDR3, the DNA is TGTGCCAGTACCCCTCGGGCTAGCGGCTCCTACGAGCAGTACTTC. Its translation is CASTPRASGSYEQYF.

The rearrangement links TRBV28 to TRBJ1-2, with D hard to call. V was shortened by 10 bases and J by 8 bases, with 17 bases between the two germline ends. Germline V gene sequence: CDR1 MDHEN, CDR2 SYDVKM. This CDR3 has 12 residues. CDR3 sequence reads: CAIQPPAGGYTF. For the CDR3, the DNA is TGTGCCATCCAACCCCCCGCGGGAGGCTACACCTTC.

The chain joins TRBV30 to TRBJ1-1; weak D call: TRBD1 (5 bases). The CDR3 is 12 residues long. Trimming removed 5 bases at V and 6 bases at J, with 13 bases between. Per the germline V gene, CDR1 is GTSNPN and CDR2 is SVGIG (reference sequence). CDR3 in DNA: TGTGCCTGGGGGGGTAGGAGGGCTGAAGCTTTCTTT. Translated: CAWGGRRAEAFF.

The rearrangement uses TRBV30 and TRBJ2-3, with 8 bases identical to TRBD2. The CDR3 loop spans 12 amino acids. V lost 1 base and J lost 8; bases outside the gene matches: 2. Germline CDR1 is GTSNPN and CDR2 is SVGIG (reference sequence). The CDR3: CAWSATSVTQYF. CDR3 nucleotides: TGTGCCTGGAGTGCGACTAGCGTTACGCAGTATTTT.

CDR3 bases: TGTGCCAGCAGCCAAGCGGGGGTCGGACTATCCTACGAGCAGTACTTC. Amino acids: CASSQAGVGLSYEQYF. V gene TRBV3-1 (or the pseudogene TRBV3-2) combines with J gene TRBJ2-7; possible D gene TRBD2, 6 bases. CDR1 is LGHDT and CDR2 is YNNKEL in the germline V gene (reference sequence). Trimming took off 1 base at V and 1 base at J, with 14 bases between the two ends. This CDR3 has 16 residues.

The V call is TRBV18, the J call TRBJ1-1; 8 positions agree with TRBD1. CDR1 is KGHSH, CDR2 LQKENI, per germline. The CDR3 totals 15 residues. J was trimmed by 1 base and V by 2 bases; bases with no gene match: 3. The CDR3 DNA reads as TGTGCCAGCTCACCATCTGGGACAGGGAACACTGAAGCTTTCTTT. Protein: CASSPSGTGNTEAFF.

V and J are TRBV7-9 and TRBJ2-7; D perhaps matches TRBD1 (6 bases). There are 15 residues in the CDR3. Germline CDR1 is SEHNR and CDR2 is FQNEAQ (reference sequence). Trimming shortened V by 3 bases and J by 5 bases, and 17 bases separated the two germline ends. CDR3: CASSLLGTLGNEQYF. In DNA form, the CDR3 reads TGTGCCAGCAGCTTGCTAGGGACATTGGGAAACGAGCAGTACTTC.

This sequence joins TRBV5-1 and TRBJ2-2; 13 nucleotides match TRBD2. CDR1 is SGHRS, CDR2 YFSETQ, per germline. The CDR3 consists of 19 residues. V lost 4 bases to trimming and J lost 1 base; unmatched junction nucleotides: 10. For the CDR3, the DNA is TGCGCCAGCAGCGACCCGCGGACTAGCGGGGGCCTGAACACCGGGGAGCTGTTTTTT. It encodes CASSDPRTSGGLNTGELFF.

The chain combines TRBV11-2 with TRBJ1-1, with 7 bases matching TRBD1. The CDR3 has 14 residues. With V trimmed by 5 bases and J by 3 bases, 6 bases remained unmatched. From germline, CDR1 is SGHAT and CDR2 FQNNGV. For the CDR3, the DNA is TGTGCCAGCAGCCCTCAAACAGGGGACACTGAAGCTTTCTTT. Amino acids: CASSPQTGDTEAFF.

The J gene is TRBJ1-1, the V gene TRBV19; D is possibly TRBD1 (5 bases). Germline values: CDR1 LNHDA, CDR2 SQIVND (reference sequence). The V end lost 4 bases, the J end lost 9 bases, and 15 bases lay between the germline ends. CDR3 length: 13 amino acids. CDR3 region: CASSNRQDRKAFF. The CDR3 DNA follows: TGTGCCAGTAGTAACCGACAAGACAGAAAAGCTTTCTTT.

This clone was counted once. The chain employs TRBV7-9 and TRBJ2-6; D is undetermined. The CDR3 extends over 16 amino acids. The V and J ends lost 4 bases and 2 bases respectively, with 12 bases between them. The germline CDR1 and CDR2 sequences are SEHNR and FQNEAQ (reference sequence). CDR3 region: CASSYLTRAGANVLTF. In DNA form, the CDR3 reads TGTGCCAGCAGCTATCTTACCCGGGCTGGGGCCAACGTCCTGACTTTC.

Only one count was recorded for this clone. This sequence joins TRBV29-1 and TRBJ2-1; 9 nucleotides line up with TRBD2. V was clipped by 4 bases and J by 12 bases; unmatched bases: 16. CDR3 length equals 15 residues. In germline, CDR1 is SQVTM, CDR2 ANQGSEA. In DNA form, the CDR3 reads TGCAGCGTTGGAGGGTCCGGGACTAGCAGAAGTGGGCAGTTCTTC. It encodes CSVGGSGTSRSGQFF.

V and J are TRBV4-1 and TRBJ1-6; D might be TRBD1 (6 bases). The CDR3 is 15 residues long. The ends were cut back, 4 bases at V and 4 bases at J, with 11 bases in the middle. CDR1 is MGHRA and CDR2 is YSYEKL in the germline V gene. The chain's CDR3 is CASSRQAPYNSPLHF. The CDR3, as DNA: TGCGCCAGCAGCCGACAGGCGCCGTATAATTCACCCCTCCACTTT.

The chain is built from TRBV3-1 (or the pseudogene TRBV3-2) and TRBJ2-1; D is unresolved. This CDR3 region has 12 residues. Between the trimmed V and J ends, which lost 2 bases and 9 bases, there was a span of 8 bases. Per germline, CDR1 LGHDT and CDR2 YNNKEL (reference sequence). The CDR3 sequence: CASSQLVSEQFF. The DNA for the CDR3 is TGTGCCAGCAGCCAATTGGTTAGTGAGCAGTTCTTC.

The CDR3 region is CASSLRRGALSEQYF. The DNA for the CDR3 is TGTGCCAGCAGCTTACGCAGGGGGGCCCTTAGTGAGCAGTACTTC. This sequence joins TRBV7-2 and TRBJ2-7, with D possibly TRBD1 on 7 matching bases. The CDR3 sequence is 15 residues long. V lost 2 bases to trimming and J lost 7 bases, with 18 bases between them. Per the germline V gene, CDR1 is SGHTA and CDR2 is FQGNSA.

This sequence joins TRBV7-3 and TRBJ2-3; 8 bases line up with TRBD2. The CDR3 is 15 residues long. Germline trimming cut 5 bases from V and 2 bases from J; bases unmatched to any gene: 6. Germline loops: CDR1 SGHTA, CDR2 FQGTGA. This CDR3 is CASSTQRGHTDTQYF. DNA for the CDR3: TGTGCCAGCAGCACACAGCGGGGGCACACAGATACGCAGTATTTT.